This TCR beta chain appears in the sequencing data of a study of OX40 agonist ivuxolimab in advanced cancers. Study as a whole: All patients had ivuxolimab intravenously every 2 weeks at 0.01 to 10 mg/kg. Notes on the study in general: Expanded clones tended on average to be more numerous among CD8+ T cells than CD4+.

Germline CDR1 and CDR2: MNHEY and SMNVEV (reference sequence). This CDR3 is built from 14 residues. Trimming cost V 2 bases and J 4 bases, with 11 bases left between them. The repertoire was sequenced with immunoSEQ multiplex PCR; TCRdb's copy has only in-frame clones and lacks some. Among 80,000 or so clones listed, about 92% were seen once. As regards this clone: Antigen specificity is unknown.

This sequence joins TRBV27 and TRBJ1-2; D is uncertain. The sequence was collected from an adult with an advanced solid tumor such as melanoma, head and neck, liver or kidney cancer. The sample consisted of CD4+ or CD8+ T cells sorted from blood, taken in a trial of the OX40 agonist ivuxolimab. The CDR3: CASSLSEGFYGYTF. The CDR3 DNA sequence: TGTGCCAGCAGTTTAAGTGAAGGGTTCTATGGCTACACCTTC.